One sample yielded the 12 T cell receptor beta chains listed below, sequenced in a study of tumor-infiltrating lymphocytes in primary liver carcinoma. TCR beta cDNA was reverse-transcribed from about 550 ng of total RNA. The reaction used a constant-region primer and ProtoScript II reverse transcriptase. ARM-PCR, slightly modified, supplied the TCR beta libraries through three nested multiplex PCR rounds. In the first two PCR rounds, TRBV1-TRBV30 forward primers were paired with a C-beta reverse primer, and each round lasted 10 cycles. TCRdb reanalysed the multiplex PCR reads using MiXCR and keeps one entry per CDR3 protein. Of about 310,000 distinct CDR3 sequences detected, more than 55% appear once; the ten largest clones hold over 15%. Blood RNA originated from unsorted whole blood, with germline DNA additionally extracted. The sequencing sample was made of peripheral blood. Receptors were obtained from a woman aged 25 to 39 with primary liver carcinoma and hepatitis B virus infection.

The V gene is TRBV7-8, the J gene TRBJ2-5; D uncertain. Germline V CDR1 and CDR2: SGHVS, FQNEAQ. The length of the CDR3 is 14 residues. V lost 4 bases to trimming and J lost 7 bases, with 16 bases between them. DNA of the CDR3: TGTGCCAGCAGCTATAAAACCCACGGTGGGACCCAGTACTTC. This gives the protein CASSYKTHGGTQYF.

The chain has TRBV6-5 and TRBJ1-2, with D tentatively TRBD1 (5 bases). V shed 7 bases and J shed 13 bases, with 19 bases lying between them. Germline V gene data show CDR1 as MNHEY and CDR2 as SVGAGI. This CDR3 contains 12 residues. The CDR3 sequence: CASTVTESGPTF. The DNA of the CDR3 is TGTGCCAGCACTGTGACAGAATCGGGCCCCACCTTC.

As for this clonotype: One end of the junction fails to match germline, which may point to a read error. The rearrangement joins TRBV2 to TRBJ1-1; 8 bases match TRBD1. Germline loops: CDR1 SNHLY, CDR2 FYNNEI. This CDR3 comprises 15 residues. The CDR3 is CASKGQGISATEAIF. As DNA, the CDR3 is TGTGCCAGCAAAGGACAGGGAATTTCAGCGACTGAAGCTATCTTT.

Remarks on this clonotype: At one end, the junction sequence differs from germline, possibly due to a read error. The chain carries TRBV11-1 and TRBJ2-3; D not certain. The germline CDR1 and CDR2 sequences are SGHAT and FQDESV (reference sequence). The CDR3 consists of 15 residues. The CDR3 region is CASSRAPHSSDTQYF. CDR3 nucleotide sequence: TGTGCCAGCAGCCGAGCCCCACATAGCTCAGATACACAGTATTTT.

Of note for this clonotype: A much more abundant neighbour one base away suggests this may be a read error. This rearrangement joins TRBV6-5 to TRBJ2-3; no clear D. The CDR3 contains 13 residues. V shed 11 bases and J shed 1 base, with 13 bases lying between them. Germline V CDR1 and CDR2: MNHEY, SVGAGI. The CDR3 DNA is TGTGCCGGCATCACCCCGGGCACAGATACGCAGTATTTT. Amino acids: CAGITPGTDTQYF.

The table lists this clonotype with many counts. The CDR3 loop reads CASSQDKVLGSNIQYF. Written as DNA, the CDR3 is TGCGCCAGCAGCCAAGATAAGGTATTGGGATCAAACATTCAGTACTTC. This rearrangement joins TRBV4-1 to TRBJ2-4; D call uncertain. Trimming removed 0 bases at V and 6 bases at J, with 15 bases between. Germline V gene sequence: CDR1 MGHRA, CDR2 YSYEKL. CDR3 size: 16 residues.

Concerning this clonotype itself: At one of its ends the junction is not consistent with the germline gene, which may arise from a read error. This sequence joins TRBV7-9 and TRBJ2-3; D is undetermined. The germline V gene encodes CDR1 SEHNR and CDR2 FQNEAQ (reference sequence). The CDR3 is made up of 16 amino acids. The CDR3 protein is CASSTARTSTRGTRYF. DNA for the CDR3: TGTGCCAGCAGCACCGCCAGGACCTCTACCCGAGGTACGCGGTATTTT.

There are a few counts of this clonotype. The CDR3 sequence is CASSHREELFF. The CDR3 coding sequence is TGTGCCAGCAGTCACCGGGAAGAACTGTTTTTT. The chain employs TRBV12-3 or TRBV12-4 and TRBJ1-4, with D hard to call. V lost 5 bases, J lost 12 bases, and 10 bases lay in between. CDR3 length: 11 amino acids.

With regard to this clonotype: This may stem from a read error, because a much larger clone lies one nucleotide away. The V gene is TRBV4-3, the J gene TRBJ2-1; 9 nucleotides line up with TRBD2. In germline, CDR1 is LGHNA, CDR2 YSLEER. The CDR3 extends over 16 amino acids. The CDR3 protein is CANSLNSGSSYNEQFF. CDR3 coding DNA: TGCGCCAACAGCCTGAATAGCGGGAGCTCCTACAATGAGCAGTTCTTC.

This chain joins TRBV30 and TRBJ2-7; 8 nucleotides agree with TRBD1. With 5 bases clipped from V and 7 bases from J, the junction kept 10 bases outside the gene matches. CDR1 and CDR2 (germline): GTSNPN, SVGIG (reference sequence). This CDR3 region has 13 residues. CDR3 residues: CAWGTGSRGEQYF. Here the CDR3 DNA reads TGTGCCTGGGGGACAGGAAGCAGAGGGGAGCAGTACTTC.

Here the CDR3 DNA reads TGTGCCAGCAGCTTAGATGTTCAAGGCGGTGCTTATCAGCCCCAGTATTTT. It codes for CASSLDVQGGAYQPQYF. V is TRBV7-9 and J is TRBJ1-5; no firm D call. TRBJ2-3 matches the DNA end more closely, so the J call is doubtful. The CDR3 has 17 residues. Germline V gives CDR1 SEHNR, CDR2 FQNEAQ (reference sequence).

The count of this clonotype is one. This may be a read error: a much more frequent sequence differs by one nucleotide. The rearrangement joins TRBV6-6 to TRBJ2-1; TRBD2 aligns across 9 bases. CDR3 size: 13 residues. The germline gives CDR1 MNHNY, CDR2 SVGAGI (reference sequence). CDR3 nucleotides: TGTGCCAGCAGTTACTCGAGACTAGCGGAGCACTTCTTC. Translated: CASSYSRLAEHFF.